This T cell receptor (beta chain) originates from a study of human T cells and chemical hapten exposure. Turning to the study itself: Subjects had 2% DPC placed on about 2 cm by about 2 cm of upper inner arm skin for sensitization. Study-wide results and caveats: Higher patch test scores went with higher counts of PT1 expanded TCRs.

As concerns this clonotype: The antigen remains undetermined.

The time point denotes: patch test 1, 2 weeks after DPC sensitization. Treatment reported: therapeutic diphenylcyclopropenone sensitization with weekly scalp DPC. The ends lost 4 bases at V and 0 bases at J; junction bases unmatched: 6. The CDR3 loop spans 17 amino acids. Each CDR3 protein gets one entry after TCRdb re-called the RACE reads with MiXCR. Among some 77,000 distinct CDR3 sequences listed, about 9.3% were seen once. V gene TRBV12-3 or TRBV12-4 combines with J gene TRBJ1-3, with 10 bases identical to TRBD1. Material: whole blood, obtained in connection with sensitization to the hapten diphenylcyclopropenone (DPC). This TCR derives from a woman in her fifties or sixties with alopecia areata. Some clones in this sample may be carry-over from other donors' samples. The CDR3 nucleotides are TGTGCCAGCAGTTCGACAGGGGGCGTCATCTCTGGAAACACCATATATTTT. The encoded protein is CASSSTGGVISGNTIYF.